The clone carrying this T cell receptor beta chain was seen only a few times. The antigen remains undetermined. The data originate from a study of CD8+ T cells in alopecia areata. Overall study: Patients in the treated group were given tofacitinib by mouth, 5 to 10 mg twice a day. Whole-study findings and limits: Scalp clonality dropped significantly under tofacitinib, as did expanded CD8+ top-100 clones.

RNA extraction was followed by reverse transcription into cDNA, which acted as the sequencing template. The data were produced by immunoSEQ multiplex PCR, yet TCRdb's version contains in-frame clones alone and is incomplete. The table includes about 280,000 clones, 58% detected once. Trimming removed 3 bases at V and 4 bases at J, with 12 bases between. CDR3 length: 15 residues. The germline gives CDR1 ENHRY, CDR2 SYGVKD. Treatment specified: oral pan-JAK inhibitor, 5-10 mg twice daily. The receptor was isolated from a human donor with alopecia areata. The source was CD4+ T cells sorted from blood, collected at week 24, from a patient treated with tofacitinib. V usage is TRBV10-3 and J usage is TRBJ2-2; D possibly uses TRBD1 or TRBD2 (5 bases each). The CDR3 DNA is TGTGCCATCAGTGACCCCAGGGACGCCACCGGGGAGCTGTTTTTT. Translated, it gives CAISDPRDATGELFF.